The T cell receptor beta chain described here comes from a study of shared clonotypes between healthy human individuals. The germline gives CDR1 SEHNR, CDR2 FQNEAQ (reference sequence). The CDR3 is 15 residues long. Trimming shortened V by 5 bases and J by 3 bases, and 17 bases separated the two germline ends. Libraries were prepared by immunoSEQ multiplex PCR; TCRdb keeps only in-frame clonotypes and omits some of them. Seen here are approximately 1,000,000 clones, 77% observed once, and the top ten hold 0.89%. The genes are TRBV7-9 and TRBJ2-7; either TRBD1 or TRBD2 may supply D (5 bases each). This sequence was found in a man younger than 35 in good health. Some clones in this sample may be carry-over from other donors' samples. Sequenced material: memory CD4+ T cells from PBMCs. The subset here: CD45RA-negative fraction. CDR3 DNA: TGTGCCAGCAGCCGGGGCGGTGGCGGGCGCTACGAGCAGTACTTC. Protein sequence: CASSRGGGGRYEQYF. Together with reference TRBV7-9 and TRBJ2-7, the CDR3 gives the full variable domain: DTGVSQNPRHKITKRGQNVTFRCDPISEHNRLYWYRQTLGQGPEFLTYFQNEAQLEKSRLLSDRFSAERPKGSFSTLEIQRTEQGDSAMYLCASSRGGGGRYEQYFGPGTRLTVT.